Given below is one TCR beta chain in context. Its antigen is not known. Trimming cost V 2 bases and J 10 bases, with 9 bases left between them. CDR3 size: 11 residues. Germline lookup yields CDR1 SQVTM and CDR2 ANQGSEA. Time point here: week 35, safety follow-up. All doses held 300 ug of mutant IDH1 20-mer peptide, with topical imiquimod. At weeks 1, 3, 5, 7, 11, 15, 19 and 23, patients received a vaccination, eight in all. This record comes from a study of a mutant IDH1 vaccine in newly diagnosed glioma. As for the study in general: Earlier care involved radiotherapy, temozolomide, or both, and the majority received both. Weeks 35 and 47 hosted visits V12 and V13, respectively.

Generated by immunoSEQ multiplex PCR, the TCRdb table keeps only in-frame clones and is missing some. The sample lists tens of thousands of clones, roughly nine tenths seen once, with 1.5% to 2% in the top ten. The specimen was PBMCs, collected from a glioma patient whose treatment included an IDH1 peptide vaccine. This sequence joins TRBV29-1 and TRBJ2-1; D may be TRBD2 (5 bases). The TCR comes from a man between 40 and 49 years old with glioma. As DNA, the CDR3 is TGCAGCGTTGAAAGAGGGTTAGAGCAGTTCTTC. This translates into CSVERGLEQFF.